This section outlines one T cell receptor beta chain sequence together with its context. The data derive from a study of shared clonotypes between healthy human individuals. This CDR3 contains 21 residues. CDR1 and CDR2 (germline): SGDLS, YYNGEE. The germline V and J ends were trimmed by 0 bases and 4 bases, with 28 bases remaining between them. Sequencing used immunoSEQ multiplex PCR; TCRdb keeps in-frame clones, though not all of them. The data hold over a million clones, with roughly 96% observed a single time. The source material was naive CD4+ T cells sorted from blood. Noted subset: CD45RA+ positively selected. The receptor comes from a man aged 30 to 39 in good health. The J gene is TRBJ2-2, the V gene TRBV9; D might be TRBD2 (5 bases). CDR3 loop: CASSVAPGSVPETSSTGELFF. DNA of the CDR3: TGTGCCAGCAGCGTAGCCCCGGGGTCCGTTCCAGAGACCAGTTCCACCGGGGAGCTGTTTTTT.